This is a list of T cell receptor beta chains from one sample in a study of T cells in Graves' hyperthyroidism and ophthalmopathy. One entry per CDR3 protein, called by TCRdb with MiXCR from the multiplex PCR reads. In the table there are about 510,000 distinct CDR3 sequences, approximately 15% of which are singletons. Source material: blood. Receptors were obtained from a woman aged 40 to 50 with Graves' hyperthyroidism. Both conserved end residues are part of each CDR3. A D gene is named only where the DNA matches it firmly. Clone sizes are given selectively: once, few, many, or a class where the clone is expanded.

J gene | D gene | V gene | CDR3 length | clone size | CDR3 DNA | CDR3 protein
TRBJ2-2 | TRBD2 | TRBV3-1 | 16 | . | TGTGCCAGCAACGTAGGAGAGAGCGGGAAGCCCGGGGAGCTGTTTTTT | CASNVGESGKPGELFF
TRBJ2-1 | . | TRBV12-3/TRBV12-4 | 13 | many | TGTGCCAGCACCACGGCCAGAGCTAATGAGCAGTTCTTC | CASTTARANEQFF
TRBJ2-7 | . | TRBV13 | 15 | many | TGTGCCAGCAGCCGCGAGGGATCTTCTTCCTACGAGCAGTACTTC | CASSREGSSSYEQYF
TRBJ1-2 | TRBD1 | TRBV7-6 | 13 | . | TGTGCCAGCAGCTTAGAGACAGGGCATGGCTACACCTTC | CASSLETGHGYTF
TRBJ1-1 | . | TRBV19 | 13 | . | TGTGCCAGTAGTATTTTGGGATCCACTGAAGCTTTCTTT | CASSILGSTEAFF
TRBJ2-7 | TRBD1 | TRBV5-4 | 15 | . | TGTGCCAGCAGCCTTCCGGGACAGGGGTCCTACGAGCAGTACTTC | CASSLPGQGSYEQYF
TRBJ1-5 | . | TRBV19 | 16 | . | TGTGCCAGTTCTATTGGGGGCCCTTATAGCAATCAGCCCCAGCATTTT | CASSIGGPYSNQPQHF
TRBJ2-7 | . | TRBV12-3/TRBV12-4 | 14 | many | TGTGCCAGCACCCCGCCTGGCAGGAGATACGAGCAGTACTTC | CASTPPGRRYEQYF
TRBJ1-6 | . | TRBV20-1 | 15 | many | TGCAGTGCTTTTTGGGGGTCCACTTATAATTCACCCCTCCACTTT | CSAFWGSTYNSPLHF
TRBJ2-3 | . | TRBV20-1 | 15 | . | TGCAGTGCTAGGGTCGATGGGAGGACCACAGATACGCAGTATTTT | CSARVDGRTTDTQYF
TRBJ2-1 | TRBD2 | TRBV3-1 | 15 | few | TGTGCCAGCAGCCAGGGCCTAGCGGGCTGCAATGAGCAGTTCTTC | CASSQGLAGCNEQFF
TRBJ1-1 | TRBD1 | TRBV12-3/TRBV12-4 | 15 | many | TGTGCCAGCAGTGGGACAGGGGCTATGAACACTGAAGCTTTCTTT | CASSGTGAMNTEAFF
TRBJ1-2 | . | TRBV3-1 | 13 | many | TGTGCCAGCAGCCCGGGCAGGGAGGATGGCTACACCTTC | CASSPGREDGYTF
TRBJ1-2 | TRBD1 | TRBV5-5 | 13 | many | TGTGCCAGCAGCACCACAGGGGCGGGTGGCTACACCTTC | CASSTTGAGGYTF
TRBJ2-3 | . | TRBV2 | 13 | many | TGTGCCAGCAGTCGACAGTTCACAGATACGCAGTATTTT | CASSRQFTDTQYF
TRBJ2-3 | TRBD1 | TRBV7-6 | 18 | few | TGTGCCAGCAGCCTCCCTATTCCGGGACAGGGGGCGCTGGATACGCAGTATTTT | CASSLPIPGQGALDTQYF
TRBJ2-7 | TRBD2 | TRBV10-2 | 14 | . | TGCGCCAGCAGTGATCGGGCGGGAGGGCTCGAGCAGTACTTC | CASSDRAGGLEQYF
TRBJ2-5 | . | TRBV2 | 13 | many | TGTGCCAGCGGACTCAAGGGGAGAGAGACCCAGTACTTC | CASGLKGRETQYF
TRBJ1-5 | . | TRBV7-2 | 14 | many | TGTGCCAGCAGCTTAGCGCGTGGGGATCAGCCCCAGCATTTT | CASSLARGDQPQHF
TRBJ2-7 | . | TRBV5-8 | 9 | many | TGTGCCACGGGCAGGGAGCAGTACTTC | CATGREQYF
TRBJ2-1 | TRBD2 | TRBV4-1 | 17 | many | TGCGCCAGCAGCCAAGCAACTAGCGGGAGCTCCTACAATGAGCAGTTCTTC | CASSQATSGSSYNEQFF
TRBJ2-2 | TRBD2 | TRBV29-1 | 17 | . | TGCAGCGTTGAAGATCCCCTAGCGGGAGGAATTACCGGGGAGCTGTTTTTT | CSVEDPLAGGITGELFF
TRBJ2-6 | . | TRBV7-2 | 17 | many | TGTGCCAGCAGCTTAGATGGACAGAGCTCTGGGGCCAACGTCCTGACTTTC | CASSLDGQSSGANVLTF
TRBJ1-5 | . | TRBV5-1 | 13 | many | TGCGCCAGCAGCTTGTCTGGGGATCAGCCCCAGCATTTT | CASSLSGDQPQHF
TRBJ2-2 | . | TRBV9 | 15 | many | TGTGCCAGCAGCGTAAACCGCTTGAACACCGGGGAGCTGTTTTTT | CASSVNRLNTGELFF
TRBJ2-1 | . | TRBV5-1 | 14 | . | TGCGCCAGCACATATACGGTACCAATGGGTGAGCAGTTCTTC | CASTYTVPMGEQFF
TRBJ1-3 | . | TRBV5-1 | 18 | many | TGCGCCAGCAGCTTGTGGGGTATCCGAGACAGCTCTGGAAACACCATATATTTT | CASSLWGIRDSSGNTIYF
TRBJ2-5 | . | TRBV28 | 14 | many | TGTGCCAGCAGTTTTTCTGGGGGCCAAGAGACCCAGTACTTC | CASSFSGGQETQYF
TRBJ2-3 | TRBD2 | TRBV20-1 | 15 | many | TGCAGTGCTAGAGTACTAGCGGGAGCGACAGATACGCAGTATTTT | CSARVLAGATDTQYF
TRBJ1-2 | TRBD1 | TRBV20-1 | 16 | many | TGCAGTGCTAGAGACTCGGGGACAGTGCCTTTGGGGGGCTACACCTTC | CSARDSGTVPLGGYTF
TRBJ2-1 | . | TRBV7-9 | 21 | . | . | CASSFYICSAPGLAGANEQFF
TRBJ1-2 | TRBD1 | TRBV10-3 | 17 | few | TGTGCCATCAGTGATCCCCCCGGCAGGGGGCTCAGCTATGGCTACACCTTC | CAISDPPGRGLSYGYTF
TRBJ1-6 | . | TRBV15 | 13 | few | TGTGCCACCAGCCGGGGGCATCGATCACCCCTCCACTTT | CATSRGHRSPLHF
TRBJ2-1 | TRBD2 | TRBV30 | 14 | many | TGTGCCTGGATGTGGCCGGGAGGGTACAATGAGCAGTTCTTC | CAWMWPGGYNEQFF
TRBJ1-5 | . | TRBV2 | 12 | few | TGTGCCAGCAGGGAAGGACAATTGCCCCAGCATTTT | CASREGQLPQHF
TRBJ1-4 | . | TRBV14 | 13 | few | TGTGCCAGCAGCCAAATGACCGATGAAAAACTGTTTTTT | CASSQMTDEKLFF
TRBJ2-6 | . | TRBV10-3 | 16 | . | TGTGCCATCAGTGAGCTCCTGAGCTCTGGGGCCAACGTCCTGACTTTC | CAISELLSSGANVLTF
TRBJ2-3 | TRBD2 | TRBV20-1 | 18 | . | TGCAGTGCTAGCGGACTAGCGGGAGGCGGGGATGGTACAGATACGCAGTACTTT | CSASGLAGGGDGTDTQYF
TRBJ2-3 | TRBD2 | TRBV6-1 | 16 | few | TGTGCCAGCAAGGCGGGGGTTGGGCGAGGCACAGATACGCAGTATTTT | CASKAGVGRGTDTQYF
TRBJ2-1 | . | TRBV3-1 | 11 | many | TGTGCCAGCAGCCAGTTGAGTGAGCAGTTCTTC | CASSQLSEQFF
TRBJ1-5 | TRBD1 | TRBV28 | 18 | many | TGTGCCAGCAGTCCCGTACAACTACAGGGGGCAAGCAATCAGCCCCAGCATTTT | CASSPVQLQGASNQPQHF
TRBJ1-1 | . | TRBV6-1 | 11 | . | TGTGCCAGCAGTGAAGGGGTCGCAGCTTTCTTT | CASSEGVAAFF
TRBJ1-4 | . | TRBV7-9 | 13 | . | TGTGCCAGCAGCCCCCTTAACAATGAAAAACTGTTTTTT | CASSPLNNEKLFF